This note documents a single T cell receptor beta chain sequence. The antigen is undetermined. Regarding time point: after dendritic cell vaccination, including at tumor progression/relapse. This specimen comes from a study of glioma-infiltrating T cells after dendritic cell vaccination. Study overall: Dendritic cell vaccination trial patients had either newly diagnosed or recurrent glioblastoma. At biweekly intervals, patients got three intradermal dendritic cell vaccine injections. Findings and caveats of the study: Higher pretreatment TIL content predicted longer progression-free time and survival.

The immunoSEQ assay amplified TCRB CDR3 from up to roughly 2 ug DNA. Some clones are missing from TCRdb's copy, which holds only in-frame ones; the method was immunoSEQ multiplex PCR. The sample has approximately 99,000 clones; 65% to 85% are singletons. V lost 5 bases and J 6 bases, leaving 16 bases between the germline ends. This CDR3 is 14 amino acids long. From germline, CDR1 is SGHAT and CDR2 FQNNGV. This chain links TRBV11-2 with TRBJ1-1; tentatively, D is TRBD1 (6 bases). Source: blood, taken after dendritic cell vaccination. The receptor comes from a human donor with glioblastoma. The CDR3 nucleotides read TGTGCCAGCAGCCATTCGGTTGGGGGCGCTGAAGCTTTCTTT. Amino acid sequence: CASSHSVGGAEAFF.